The clone carrying this T cell receptor beta chain has just a few counts. The use of a sample-barcoded 5' primer and a J-beta primer mix characterized a second PCR of roughly 6 to 11 cycles. TCRdb independently ran MiXCR on the 5' RACE reads; one entry per CDR3 protein. The sample holds about 780,000 distinct CDR3 sequences, about 42% seen once. The CDR3 is made up of 13 amino acids. Trimming pared 8 bases from V and 1 base from J, leaving 11 bases between. CDR1 SNHLY and CDR2 FYNNEI come from the germline V gene. This specimen belongs to a study of blood T cells in healthy people across ages. Overall study context: Every two T cells gave about one barcoded beta molecule via template switching.

The sequence was collected from an elderly man in good health. The sample taken for sequencing was blood. The chain joins TRBV2 to TRBJ1-1; no clear D. The CDR3 here is CASVDMGNTEAFF. The CDR3 coding sequence is TGTGCCAGCGTCGACATGGGGAACACTGAAGCTTTCTTT.